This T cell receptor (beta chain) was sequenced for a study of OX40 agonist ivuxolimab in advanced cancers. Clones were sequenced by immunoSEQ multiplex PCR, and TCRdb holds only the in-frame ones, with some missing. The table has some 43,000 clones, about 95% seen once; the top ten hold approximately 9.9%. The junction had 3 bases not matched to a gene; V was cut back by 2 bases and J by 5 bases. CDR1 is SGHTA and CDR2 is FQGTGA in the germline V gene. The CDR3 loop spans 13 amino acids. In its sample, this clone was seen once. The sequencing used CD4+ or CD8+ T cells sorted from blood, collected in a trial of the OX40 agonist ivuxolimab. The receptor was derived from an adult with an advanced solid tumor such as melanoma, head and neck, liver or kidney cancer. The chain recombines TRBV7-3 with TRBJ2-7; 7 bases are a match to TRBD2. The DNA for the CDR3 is TGTGCCAGCAGCTTACGGGGAGGGGACGAGCAGTACTTC. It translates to CASSLRGGDEQYF.